This TCR beta chain originates from a study of blood T cells in healthy people across ages. Then a second PCR, running roughly 7 to 11 cycles, was carried out with a sample-barcoded 5' primer and a J-beta primer mix. Each CDR3 protein gets one entry after TCRdb re-called the 5' RACE reads with MiXCR. The top ten clones hold about 8% of a sample with about 1,800,000 distinct CDR3 sequences, 28% of them seen once. Sequences were obtained from blood. The sequence was collected from a woman aged 25-40 years in good health.

This chain's CDR3 is CASSVGNEGGSYNEQFF. CDR3 sequence (DNA): TGTGCCAGCAGCGTAGGGAACGAGGGGGGTTCCTACAATGAGCAGTTCTTC. The chain employs TRBV9 and TRBJ2-1; D tentatively fits TRBD1 or TRBD2 (6 bases each). The germline V gene has CDR1 SGDLS and CDR2 YYNGEE. V lost 0 bases, J lost 1 base, and 14 bases lay in between. CDR3 length: 17 residues.